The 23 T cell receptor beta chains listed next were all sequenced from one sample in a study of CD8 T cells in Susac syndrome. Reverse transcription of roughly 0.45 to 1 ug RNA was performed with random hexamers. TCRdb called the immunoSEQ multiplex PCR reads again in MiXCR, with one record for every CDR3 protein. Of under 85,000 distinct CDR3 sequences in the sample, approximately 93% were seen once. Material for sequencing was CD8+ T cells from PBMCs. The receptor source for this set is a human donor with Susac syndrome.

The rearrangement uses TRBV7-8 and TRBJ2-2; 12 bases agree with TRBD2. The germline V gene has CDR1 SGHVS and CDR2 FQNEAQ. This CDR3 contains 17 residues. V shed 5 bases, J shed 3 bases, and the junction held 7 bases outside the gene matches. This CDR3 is CASSARTSGTDTGELFF. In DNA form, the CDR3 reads TGTGCCAGCAGCGCCAGGACTAGCGGGACCGACACCGGGGAGCTGTTTTTT.

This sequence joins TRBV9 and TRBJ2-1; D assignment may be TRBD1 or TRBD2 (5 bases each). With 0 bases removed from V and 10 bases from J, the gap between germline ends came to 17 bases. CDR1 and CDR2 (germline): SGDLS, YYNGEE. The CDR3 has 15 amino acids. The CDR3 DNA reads TGTGCCAGCAGCGTAGCCGGGACGTACCCCGGGGAGCAGTTCTTC. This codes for CASSVAGTYPGEQFF.

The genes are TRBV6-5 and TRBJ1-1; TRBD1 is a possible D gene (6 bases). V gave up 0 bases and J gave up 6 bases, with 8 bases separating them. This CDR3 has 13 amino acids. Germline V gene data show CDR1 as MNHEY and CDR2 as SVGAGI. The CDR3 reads CASSYSAGAEAFF. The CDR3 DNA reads TGTGCCAGCAGTTACTCGGCAGGGGCTGAAGCTTTCTTT.

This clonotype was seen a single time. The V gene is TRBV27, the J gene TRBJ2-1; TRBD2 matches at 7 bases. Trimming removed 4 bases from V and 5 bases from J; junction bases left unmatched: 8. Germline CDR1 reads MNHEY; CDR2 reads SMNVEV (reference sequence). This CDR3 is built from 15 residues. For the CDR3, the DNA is TGTGCCAGCAGTTCCCCTTCTAGCGGAAACAATGAGCAGTTCTTC. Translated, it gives CASSSPSSGNNEQFF.

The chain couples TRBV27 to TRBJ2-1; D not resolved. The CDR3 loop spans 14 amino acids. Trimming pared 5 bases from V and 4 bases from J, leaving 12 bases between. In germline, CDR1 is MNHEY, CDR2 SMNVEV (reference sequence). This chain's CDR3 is CASSEDGVYNEQFF. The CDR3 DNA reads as TGTGCCAGCAGTGAGGATGGGGTTTACAATGAGCAGTTCTTC.

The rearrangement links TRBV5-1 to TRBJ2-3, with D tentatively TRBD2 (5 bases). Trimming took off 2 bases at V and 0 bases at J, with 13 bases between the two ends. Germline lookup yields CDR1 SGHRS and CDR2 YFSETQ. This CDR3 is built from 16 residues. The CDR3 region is CASSFLAGSSTDTQYF. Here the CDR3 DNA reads TGCGCCAGCAGCTTTCTTGCGGGTAGTAGCACAGATACGCAGTATTTT.

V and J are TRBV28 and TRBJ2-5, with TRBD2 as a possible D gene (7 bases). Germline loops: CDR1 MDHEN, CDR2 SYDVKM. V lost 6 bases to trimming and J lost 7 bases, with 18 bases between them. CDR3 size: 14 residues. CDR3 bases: TGTGCCAGCAGGACAACCCCGGGGGGCCGGACCCAGTACTTC. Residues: CASRTTPGGRTQYF.

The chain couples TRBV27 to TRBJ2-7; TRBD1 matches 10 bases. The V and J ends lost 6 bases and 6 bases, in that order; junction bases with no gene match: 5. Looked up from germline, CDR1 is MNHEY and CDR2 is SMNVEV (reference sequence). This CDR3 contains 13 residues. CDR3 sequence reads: CASSDRGPIEQYF. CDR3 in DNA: TGTGCCAGCAGCGACAGGGGGCCCATCGAGCAGTACTTC.

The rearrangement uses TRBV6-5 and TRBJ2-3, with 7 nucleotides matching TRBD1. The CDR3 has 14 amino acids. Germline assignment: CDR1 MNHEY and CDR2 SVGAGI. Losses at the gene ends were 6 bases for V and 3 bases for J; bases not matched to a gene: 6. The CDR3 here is CASREGGVTDTQYF. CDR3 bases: TGTGCCAGCAGGGAAGGGGGCGTTACAGATACGCAGTATTTT.

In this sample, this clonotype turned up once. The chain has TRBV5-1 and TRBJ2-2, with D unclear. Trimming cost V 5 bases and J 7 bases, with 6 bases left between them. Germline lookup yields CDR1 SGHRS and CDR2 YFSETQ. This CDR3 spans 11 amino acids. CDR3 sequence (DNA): TGCGCCAGCAGGTCGGTCGGGGAGCTGTTTTTT. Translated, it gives CASRSVGELFF. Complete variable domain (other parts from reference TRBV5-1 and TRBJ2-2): KAGVTQTPRYLIKTRGQQVTLSCSPISGHRSVSWYQQTPGQGLQFLFEYFSETQRNKGNFPGRFSGRQFSNSRSEMNVSTLELGDSALYLCASRSVGELFFGEGSRLTVL.

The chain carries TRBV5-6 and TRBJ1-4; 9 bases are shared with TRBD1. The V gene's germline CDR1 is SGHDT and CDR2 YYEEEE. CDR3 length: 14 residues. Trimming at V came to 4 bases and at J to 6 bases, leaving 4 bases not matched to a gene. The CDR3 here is CASSTGQGHEKLFF. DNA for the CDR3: TGTGCCAGCAGCACGGGACAGGGTCATGAAAAACTGTTTTTT.

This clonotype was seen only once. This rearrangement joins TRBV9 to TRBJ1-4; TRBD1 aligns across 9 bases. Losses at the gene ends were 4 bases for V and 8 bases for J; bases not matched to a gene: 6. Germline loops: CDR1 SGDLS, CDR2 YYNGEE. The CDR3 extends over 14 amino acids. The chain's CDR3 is CASSRTGGQEKLFF. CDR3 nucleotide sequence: TGTGCCAGCAGCCGAACAGGGGGCCAGGAAAAACTGTTTTTT.

This CDR3 reads CASSLGWREKLFF. DNA for the CDR3: TGTGCCAGCAGCTTAGGCTGGCGGGAAAAACTGTTTTTT. The gene calls are TRBV7-8 and TRBJ1-4; D not certain. Trimming cost V 1 base and J 8 bases, with 8 bases left between them. This CDR3 is built from 13 residues. CDR1 is SGHVS and CDR2 is FQNEAQ in the germline V gene.

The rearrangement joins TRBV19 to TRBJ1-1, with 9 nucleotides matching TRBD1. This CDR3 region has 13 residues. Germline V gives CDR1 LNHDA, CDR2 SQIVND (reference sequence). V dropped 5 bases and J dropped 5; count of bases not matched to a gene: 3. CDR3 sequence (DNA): TGTGCCAGTAGTGTCGACAGGGGGACTGAAGCTTTCTTT. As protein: CASSVDRGTEAFF.

This CDR3 is CASSTSGGPITDTQYF. Written as DNA, the CDR3 is TGTGCCAGTAGTACGTCTGGGGGGCCGATCACAGATACGCAGTATTTT. The genes are TRBV19 and TRBJ2-3, with D possibly called TRBD1 or TRBD2 (6 bases each). V was shortened by 4 bases and J by 2 bases, with 16 bases between the two germline ends. Germline CDR1 LNHDA, CDR2 SQIVND (reference sequence). The CDR3 totals 16 residues. The full variable domain, in which reference TRBV19 and TRBJ2-3 provide the parts outside the CDR3, is DGGITQSPKYLFRKEGQNVTLSCEQNLNHDAMYWYRQDPGQGLRLIYYSQIVNDFQKGDIAEGYSVSREKKESFPLTVTSAQKNPTAFYLCASSTSGGPITDTQYFGPGTRLTVL.

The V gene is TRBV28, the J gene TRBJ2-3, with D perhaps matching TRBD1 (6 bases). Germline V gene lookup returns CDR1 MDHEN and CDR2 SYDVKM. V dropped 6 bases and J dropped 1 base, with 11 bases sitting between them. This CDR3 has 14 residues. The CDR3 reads CASRAQGRTDTQYF. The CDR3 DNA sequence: TGTGCCAGCAGGGCACAGGGTCGCACAGATACGCAGTATTTT.

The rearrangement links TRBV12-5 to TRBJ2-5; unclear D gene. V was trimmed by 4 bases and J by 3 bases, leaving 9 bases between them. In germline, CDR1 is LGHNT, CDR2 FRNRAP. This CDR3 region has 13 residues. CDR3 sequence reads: CASGWSLEETQYF. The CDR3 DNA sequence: TGTGCTAGTGGTTGGTCTCTTGAAGAGACCCAGTACTTC. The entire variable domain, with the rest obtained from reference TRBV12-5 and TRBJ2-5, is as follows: DARVTQTPRHKVTEMGQEVTMRCQPILGHNTVFWYRQTMMQGLELLAYFRNRAPLDDSGMPKDRFSAEMPDATLATLKIQPSEPRDSAVYFCASGWSLEETQYFGPGTRLLVL.

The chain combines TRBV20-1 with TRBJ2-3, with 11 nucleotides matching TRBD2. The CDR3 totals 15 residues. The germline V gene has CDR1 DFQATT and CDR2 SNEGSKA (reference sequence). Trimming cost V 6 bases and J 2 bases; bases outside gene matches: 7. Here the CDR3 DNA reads TGCAGTGCCCCCCAACTAGCGGGAGACACAGATACGCAGTATTTT. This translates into CSAPQLAGDTDTQYF.

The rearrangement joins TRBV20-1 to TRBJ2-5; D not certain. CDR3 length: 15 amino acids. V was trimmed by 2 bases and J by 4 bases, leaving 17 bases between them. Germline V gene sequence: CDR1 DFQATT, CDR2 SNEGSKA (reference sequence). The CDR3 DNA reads TGCAGTGCTAGAAGATCGTCGGGCGGCCCAGAGACCCAGTACTTC. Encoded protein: CSARRSSGGPETQYF.

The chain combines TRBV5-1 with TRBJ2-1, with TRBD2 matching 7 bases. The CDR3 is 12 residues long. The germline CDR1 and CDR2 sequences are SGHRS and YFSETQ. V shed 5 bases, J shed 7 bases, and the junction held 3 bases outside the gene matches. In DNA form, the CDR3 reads TGCGCCAGCAGGGGAGGGGAGAATGAGCAGTTCTTC. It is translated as CASRGGENEQFF. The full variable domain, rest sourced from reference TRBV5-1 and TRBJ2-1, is KAGVTQTPRYLIKTRGQQVTLSCSPISGHRSVSWYQQTPGQGLQFLFEYFSETQRNKGNFPGRFSGRQFSNSRSEMNVSTLELGDSALYLCASRGGENEQFFGPGTRLTVL.

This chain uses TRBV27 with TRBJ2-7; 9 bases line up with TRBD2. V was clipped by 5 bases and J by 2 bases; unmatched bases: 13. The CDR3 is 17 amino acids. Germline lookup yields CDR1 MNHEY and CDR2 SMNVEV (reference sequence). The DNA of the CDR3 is TGTGCCAGCAGTAGGCTAGCGGGGACGGGCCTTACCTACGAGCAGTACTTC. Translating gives CASSRLAGTGLTYEQYF.

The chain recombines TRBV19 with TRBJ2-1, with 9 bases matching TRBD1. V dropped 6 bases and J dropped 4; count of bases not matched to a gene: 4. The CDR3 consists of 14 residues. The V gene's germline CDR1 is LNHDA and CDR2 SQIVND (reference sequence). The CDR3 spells CASRGQGFYNEQFF. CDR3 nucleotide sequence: TGTGCCAGTAGGGGACAGGGCTTTTACAATGAGCAGTTCTTC.

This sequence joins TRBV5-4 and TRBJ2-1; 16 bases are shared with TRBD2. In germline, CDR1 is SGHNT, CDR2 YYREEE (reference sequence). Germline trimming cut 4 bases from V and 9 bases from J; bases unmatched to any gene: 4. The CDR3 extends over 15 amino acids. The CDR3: CASSPGLAGGGEQFF. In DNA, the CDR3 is TGTGCCAGCAGCCCGGGACTAGCGGGAGGGGGTGAGCAGTTCTTC.